Below, 5 T cell receptor beta chains from the same sample are listed, as sequenced in a study of blood T cell repertoires in COVID-19. The repertoire was sequenced with immunoSEQ multiplex PCR; TCRdb's copy has only in-frame clones and lacks some. The profile shows 240,000 or so clones, more than 80% of them singletons. Material: peripheral blood. Receptors were obtained from an elderly woman with COVID-19, enrolled during active disease.

This rearrangement joins TRBV4-1 to TRBJ2-2; tentatively, D is TRBD2 (6 bases). CDR1 is MGHRA, CDR2 YSYEKL, per germline. The CDR3 totals 14 residues. The germline V and J ends were trimmed by 4 bases and 9 bases, with 15 bases remaining between them. The CDR3 nucleotides read TGCGCCAGCAGCCTTGGGACTCCACAGCGGGAGCTGTTTTTT. Amino acid sequence: CASSLGTPQRELFF.

The chain is built from TRBV27 and TRBJ1-6; 7 bases map to TRBD1. V lost 5 bases and J lost 4; bases outside the gene matches: 8. Per germline, CDR1 MNHEY and CDR2 SMNVEV (reference sequence). The CDR3 has 16 amino acids. CDR3 amino acids: CASSQQGKGYNSPLHF. The CDR3 DNA sequence: TGTGCCAGCAGTCAACAGGGGAAAGGGTATAATTCACCCCTCCACTTT.

V gene TRBV7-9 combines with J gene TRBJ1-5, with a possible D match to TRBD1 (6 bases). The germline gives CDR1 SEHNR, CDR2 FQNEAQ (reference sequence). V gave up 1 base and J gave up 6 bases, with 10 bases separating them. This CDR3 contains 14 residues. CDR3: CASSLVGGGQPQHF. The CDR3 DNA sequence: TGTGCCAGCAGCTTAGTAGGGGGTGGTCAGCCCCAGCATTTT.

This sequence joins TRBV7-3 and TRBJ2-7; TRBD2 matches at 7 bases. Trimming cost V 8 bases and J 7 bases; bases outside gene matches: 11. The CDR3 runs 13 residues. Looked up from germline, CDR1 is SGHTA and CDR2 is FQGTGA. The CDR3 spells CASRIRTSGEQYF. The CDR3 DNA reads TGTGCCAGCCGGATAAGGACTAGTGGGGAGCAGTACTTC.

CDR3 loop: CASRAWEGLHGYTF. The CDR3 coding sequence is TGTGCCAGCAGAGCCTGGGAGGGGCTGCATGGCTACACCTTC. The chain couples TRBV9 to TRBJ1-2, with D maybe TRBD1 (5 bases). The CDR3 runs to 14 residues. The germline CDR1 and CDR2 sequences are SGDLS and YYNGEE. Between the trimmed V and J ends, which lost 5 bases and 6 bases, there was a span of 17 bases.